A selection of T cell receptor beta chains follows, all from one sample in a study of blood T cell repertoires in COVID-19. TCRdb's copy holds only in-frame clones and misses some; the assay was immunoSEQ multiplex PCR. The repertoire consists of approximately 340,000 clones, with around 82% occurring once and the leading ten covering under 3%. The sequenced sample was peripheral blood. The receptors were sampled from a man aged 25 to 45 with active or convalescent COVID-19. Each CDR3 is given with its conserved first and last residue. Fields, in order: D gene, V gene, clone size, J gene, CDR3 protein, CDR3 DNA. The D gene is left open where the match is weak. Some rows mark clone size as missing; the rest say once, few, many or name a class of expanded clone.

.	TRBV18	.	TRBJ1-5	CASSPLAVVLGNQPQHF	TGTGCCAGCTCACCACTGGCAGTCGTGCTGGGCAATCAGCCCCAGCATTTT
.	TRBV4-3	.	TRBJ2-3	CASSTSPSTDTQYF	TGCGCCAGCAGTACTAGCCCCAGCACAGATACGCAGTATTTT
.	TRBV5-1	.	TRBJ2-7	CASSETLGDNEQYF	TGCGCCAGCAGCGAGACTCTAGGGGACAACGAGCAGTACTTC
.	TRBV9	once	TRBJ1-3	CASSPGSGNTIYF	TGTGCCAGCAGCCCGGGCTCTGGAAACACCATATATTTT
TRBD2	TRBV11-2	.	TRBJ2-7	CASSPGLAGLEQYF	TGTGCCAGCAGCCCCGGACTAGCGGGGCTCGAGCAGTACTTC
.	TRBV4-2	.	TRBJ2-3	CASSQAGYVTDTQYF	TGTGCCAGCAGCCAAGCGGGTTATGTCACAGATACGCAGTATTTT
.	TRBV30	.	TRBJ1-1	CAWSVPERPGKAFF	TGTGCCTGGAGTGTACCGGAGAGGCCCGGTAAAGCTTTCTTT
TRBD2	TRBV3-1/TRBV3-2	.	TRBJ2-1	CASTSGEYNEQFF	TGTGCCAGCACGAGCGGGGAGTACAATGAGCAGTTCTTC
.	TRBV29-1	.	TRBJ1-3	CSVEDGLSGNTIYF	TGCAGCGTTGAAGATGGGCTCTCTGGAAACACCATATATTTT
TRBD1	TRBV24-1	.	TRBJ1-1	CATSEGQKNTEAFF	TGTGCCACCAGTGAGGGACAGAAGAACACTGAAGCTTTCTTT
TRBD1	TRBV7-6	.	TRBJ2-7	CASSLATGSSYEQYF	TGTGCCAGCAGCTTAGCGACAGGGAGCTCCTACGAGCAGTACTTC
.	TRBV6-5	once	TRBJ1-3	CASSTHSSSGNTIYF	TGTGCCAGCAGTACCCACTCTAGCTCTGGAAACACCATATATTTT
TRBD1	TRBV18	.	TRBJ1-1	CASSRGTGDVTEAFF	TGTGCCAGCTCCCGTGGGACAGGGGATGTGACTGAAGCTTTCTTT
.	TRBV5-5	once	TRBJ2-3	CASSPESDTQYF	TGTGCCAGCAGCCCCGAGTCAGATACGCAGTATTTT
.	TRBV4-2	few	TRBJ1-1	CASSQDRENTEAFF	TGTGCCAGCAGCCAAGACAGGGAGAACACTGAAGCTTTCTTT
TRBD1	TRBV7-8	.	TRBJ2-7	CASSPSPGTGGDEQYF	TGTGCCAGCAGCCCTTCGCCTGGGACAGGGGGCGACGAGCAGTACTTC
TRBD1	TRBV7-7	.	TRBJ2-1	CASSQDRENEQFF	TGTGCCAGCAGCCAGGACAGGGAGAATGAGCAGTTCTTC
.	TRBV5-6	.	TRBJ1-5	CASSLEGEGQPQHF	TGTGCCAGCAGCTTGGAAGGGGAAGGACAGCCCCAGCATTTT
.	TRBV11-2	.	TRBJ2-5	CASSTPRQGGETQYF	TGTGCCAGCAGCACCCCCCGACAGGGAGGTGAGACCCAGTACTTC
.	TRBV18	.	TRBJ1-2	CASSLRDTYGYTF	TGTGCCAGCTCGCTCCGGGACACTTATGGCTACACCTTC
TRBD1	TRBV14	once	TRBJ1-2	CASSHSTGDNYGYTF	TGTGCCAGCAGCCACTCGACAGGGGATAACTATGGCTACACCTTC
TRBD1	TRBV7-3	.	TRBJ2-1	CASSPGTGSNEQFF	TGTGCCAGCAGCCCCGGGACAGGGTCCAATGAGCAGTTCTTC
.	TRBV9	.	TRBJ2-5	CASSVVYGETQYF	TGTGCCAGCAGCGTAGTTTACGGGGAGACCCAGTACTTC
.	TRBV7-2	.	TRBJ1-2	CASSTGTNYGYTF	TGTGCCAGCAGTACCGGGACTAACTATGGCTACACCTTC
TRBD1	TRBV18	.	TRBJ2-3	CASSWTGQADTQYF	TGTGCCAGCTCCTGGACAGGGCAGGCAGATACGCAGTATTTT
TRBD2	TRBV4-3	.	TRBJ2-1	CASSQAGLAGGLTHEQFF	TGCGCCAGCAGCCAGGCGGGACTAGCGGGAGGATTAACTCATGAGCAGTTCTTC
TRBD1	TRBV6-5	.	TRBJ1-4	CASRTGGGDEKLFF	TGTGCCAGCAGGACGGGAGGGGGCGATGAAAAACTGTTTTTT
TRBD1	TRBV5-1	once	TRBJ1-1	CASSLEGQGNTEAFF	TGCGCCAGCAGCTTGGAGGGACAGGGGAACACTGAAGCTTTCTTT
.	TRBV11-3	.	TRBJ2-6	CASKRQSNSGANVLTF	TGTGCCAGCAAAAGACAGAGCAACTCTGGGGCCAACGTCCTGACTTTC
TRBD1	TRBV2	.	TRBJ1-2	CASSRTGANYGYTF	TGTGCCAGCAGTAGGACAGGGGCTAACTATGGCTACACCTTC
TRBD2	TRBV3-1/TRBV3-2	.	TRBJ2-7	CASSQGPAGGNEQYF	TGTGCCAGCAGCCAAGGTCCAGCGGGAGGGAACGAGCAGTACTTC
TRBD2	TRBV28	.	TRBJ2-1	CATREGINEQFF	TGTGCCACCCGGGAGGGGATCAATGAGCAGTTCTTC
.	TRBV28	.	TRBJ1-2	CASSFFTGIDGYTF	TGTGCCAGCAGTTTCTTCACAGGAATCGATGGCTACACCTTC
TRBD1	TRBV15	once	TRBJ1-4	CATSREQGNEKLFF	TGTGCCACCAGCAGAGAACAGGGGAATGAAAAACTGTTTTTT
TRBD1	TRBV7-2	.	TRBJ1-2	CASSPGQANYGYTF	TGTGCCAGCAGCCCGGGACAGGCCAACTATGGCTACACCTTC
TRBD1	TRBV7-2	.	TRBJ1-2	CASSATGRYGYTF	TGTGCCAGCAGCGCGACAGGGAGGTATGGCTACACCTTC
.	TRBV5-4	.	TRBJ1-2	CASSFISLGGYGYTF	TGTGCCAGCAGCTTTATATCCCTGGGAGGCTATGGCTACACCTTC
.	TRBV2	.	TRBJ2-4	CASSDALAKNIQYF	TGTGCCAGCAGTGATGCACTAGCCAAAAACATTCAGTACTTC
.	TRBV9	few	TRBJ1-5	CASSPGTLSNQPQHF	TGTGCCAGCAGCCCCGGGACACTTAGCAATCAGCCCCAGCATTTT
.	TRBV11-1	few	TRBJ2-1	CASSLAQTRDEQFF	TGTGCCAGCAGCTTAGCCCAAACGAGGGATGAGCAGTTCTTC
.	TRBV10-3	.	TRBJ1-1	CAISGPTVNTEAFF	TGTGCCATCAGCGGTCCGACAGTGAACACTGAAGCTTTCTTT
TRBD1	TRBV19	.	TRBJ2-1	CASSFPSGGRYNEQFF	TGTGCCAGTAGTTTCCCTTCAGGGGGAAGGTACAATGAGCAGTTCTTC
TRBD1	TRBV4-1	.	TRBJ1-3	CASSLLPGDRALPSGNTIYF	TGCGCCAGCAGCCTTCTCCCGGGAGACAGGGCCCTTCCTTCTGGAAACACCATATATTTT
TRBD2	TRBV30	.	TRBJ2-7	CAWSVGTSGGIQYF	TGTGCCTGGAGTGTCGGGACTAGCGGGGGGATTCAGTACTTC
.	TRBV4-1	.	TRBJ1-2	CASSQDRGGPDGYTF	TGCGCCAGCAGCCAAGATCGGGGAGGACCGGATGGCTACACCTTC
TRBD2	TRBV7-2	.	TRBJ2-1	CASSLEAGANEQFF	TGTGCCAGCAGCTTAGAAGCGGGAGCCAATGAGCAGTTCTTC
.	TRBV7-2	.	TRBJ2-2	CASSPLGVGELFF	TGTGCCAGCAGCCCCCTAGGGGTCGGGGAGCTGTTTTTT
.	TRBV15	.	TRBJ1-5	CATSRDQNSNQPQHF	TGTGCCACCAGCAGAGACCAGAATAGCAATCAGCCCCAGCATTTT
TRBD2	TRBV2	.	TRBJ2-1	CASSSTSGYNEQFF	TGTGCCAGCAGTTCGACTAGCGGGTACAATGAGCAGTTCTTC
.	TRBV5-3	.	TRBJ2-5	CARTLSFETQYF	TGTGCCAGAACCCTTAGTTTTGAGACCCAGTACTTC
.	TRBV30	.	TRBJ1-1	CAWSVTKGLTEAFF	TGTGCCTGGAGTGTTACGAAAGGACTAACTGAAGCTTTCTTT
.	TRBV7-2	.	TRBJ1-2	CASSLEGGHYGYTF	TGTGCCAGCAGCTTAGAAGGAGGGCACTATGGCTACACCTTC
.	TRBV30	.	TRBJ2-2	CACHQGPGGELFF	TGTGCCTGCCACCAGGGGCCCGGCGGGGAGCTGTTTTTT
.	TRBV5-1	few	TRBJ2-5	CASRVQGVGTQYF	TGCGCCAGCAGAGTACAGGGAGTGGGGACCCAGTACTTC
TRBD1	TRBV7-2	.	TRBJ1-1	CASSSGQVIREAFF	TGTGCCAGCAGCTCGGGACAGGTCATAAGGGAAGCTTTCTTT